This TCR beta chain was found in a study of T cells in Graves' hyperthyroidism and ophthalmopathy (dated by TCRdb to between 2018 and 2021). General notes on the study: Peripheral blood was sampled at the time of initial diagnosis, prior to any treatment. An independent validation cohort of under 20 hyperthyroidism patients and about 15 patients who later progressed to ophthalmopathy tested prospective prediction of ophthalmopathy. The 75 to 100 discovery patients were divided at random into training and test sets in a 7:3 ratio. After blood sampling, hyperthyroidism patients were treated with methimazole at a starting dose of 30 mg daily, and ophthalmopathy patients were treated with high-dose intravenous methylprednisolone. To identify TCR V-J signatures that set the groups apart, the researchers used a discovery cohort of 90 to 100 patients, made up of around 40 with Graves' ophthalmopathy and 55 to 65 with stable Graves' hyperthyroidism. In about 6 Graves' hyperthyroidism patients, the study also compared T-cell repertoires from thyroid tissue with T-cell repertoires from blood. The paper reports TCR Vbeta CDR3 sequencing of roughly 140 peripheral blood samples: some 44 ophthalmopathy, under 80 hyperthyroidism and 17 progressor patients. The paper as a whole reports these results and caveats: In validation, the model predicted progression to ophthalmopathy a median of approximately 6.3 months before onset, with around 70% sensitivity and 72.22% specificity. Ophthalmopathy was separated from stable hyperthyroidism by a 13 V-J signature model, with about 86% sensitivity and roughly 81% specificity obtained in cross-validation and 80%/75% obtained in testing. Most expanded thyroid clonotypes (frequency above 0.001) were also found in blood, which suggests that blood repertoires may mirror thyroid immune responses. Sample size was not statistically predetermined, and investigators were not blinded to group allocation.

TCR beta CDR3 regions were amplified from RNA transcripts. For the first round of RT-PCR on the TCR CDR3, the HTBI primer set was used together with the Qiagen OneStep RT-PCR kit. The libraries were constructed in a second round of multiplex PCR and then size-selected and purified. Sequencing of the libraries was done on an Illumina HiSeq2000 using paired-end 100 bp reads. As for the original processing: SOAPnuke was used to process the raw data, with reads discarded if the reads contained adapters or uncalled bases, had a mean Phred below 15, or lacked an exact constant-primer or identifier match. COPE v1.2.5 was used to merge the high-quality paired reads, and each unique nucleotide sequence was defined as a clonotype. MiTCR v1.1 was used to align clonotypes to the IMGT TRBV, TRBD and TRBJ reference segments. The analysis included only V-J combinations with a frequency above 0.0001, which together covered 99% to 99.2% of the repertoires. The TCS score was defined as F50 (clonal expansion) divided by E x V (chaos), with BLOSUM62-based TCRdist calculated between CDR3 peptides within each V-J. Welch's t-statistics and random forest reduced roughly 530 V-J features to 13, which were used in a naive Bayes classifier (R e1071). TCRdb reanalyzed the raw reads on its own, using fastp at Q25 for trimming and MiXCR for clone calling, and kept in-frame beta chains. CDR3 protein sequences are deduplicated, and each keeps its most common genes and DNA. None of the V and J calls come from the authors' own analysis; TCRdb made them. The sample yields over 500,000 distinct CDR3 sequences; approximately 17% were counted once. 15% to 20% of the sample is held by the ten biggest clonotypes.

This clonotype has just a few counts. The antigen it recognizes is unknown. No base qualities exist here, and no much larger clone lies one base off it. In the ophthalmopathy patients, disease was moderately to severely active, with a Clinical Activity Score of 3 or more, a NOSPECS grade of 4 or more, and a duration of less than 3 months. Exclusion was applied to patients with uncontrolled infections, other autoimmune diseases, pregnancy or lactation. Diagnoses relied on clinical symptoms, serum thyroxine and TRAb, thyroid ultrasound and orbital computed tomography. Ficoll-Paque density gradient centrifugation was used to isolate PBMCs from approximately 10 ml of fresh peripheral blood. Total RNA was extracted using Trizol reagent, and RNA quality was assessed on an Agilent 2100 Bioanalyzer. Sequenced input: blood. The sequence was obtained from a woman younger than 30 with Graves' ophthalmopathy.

For the CDR3, the sequence is CASSLKQGEKNIQYF. The DNA sequence reads TGTGCCAGCAGTTTAAAGCAGGGGGAGAAAAACATTCAGTACTTC. The rearrangement combines TRBV12-3 or TRBV12-4 with TRBJ2-4, with 7 central nucleotides matching TRBD1. From cysteine to phenylalanine, the CDR3 is 15 amino acids long. Only CDR3 DNA is held: 45 bases, read in frame from base 1. The germline V end is reduced by 2 bases and the J end by 4 bases; junction bases left unmatched: 5.